This T cell receptor beta chain came from a study of shared clonotypes between healthy human individuals (dated by TCRdb to the early 2020s). The study in broad terms: The cohort included a few men and two women between 18 and 49 years of age. Per donor, three plates each were used for CD4 naive and CD4 memory, two for CD8 naive, and one for CD8 memory. The study deeply sequenced blood TCR repertoires of five healthy adults to estimate repertoire size and the extent of clonotype sharing between individuals. Different laboratories and diverse techniques were used to prepare libraries and sequence TCR repertoires, to increase sequencing depth and limit assay-specific biases. Leukapheresis yielded between about 0.8 and 9.5 billion PBMCs per donor.

Using the deep immunoSEQ assay, multiplex PCR amplified TCR CDR3 regions from genomic DNA. Genomic DNA extracted from each cell subset was distributed evenly over all wells of several immunoSEQ 96-well plates, and each plate served as one replicate. For sorted subsets, each replicate PCR was loaded with roughly 200 ng genomic DNA, equivalent to approximately 33,000 T cell genomes. The purified libraries were quantified using a Qubit 3.0 fluorometer, sized with a Bioanalyzer 2100, and then quantified again using the KAPA Library Quantification kit. Every immunoSEQ 96-well plate was sequenced on a separate single-read 150-cycle Illumina NextSeq 550 flow cell. In the paper's pipeline: The immunoSEQ output contained only junctional sequences without quality scores, so filtering could not match that applied to full-length reads. Sequences were annotated with PyIR, a Python wrapper for IgBLAST v1.9, using IMGT germline references to assign V/J genes and CDR3. Reads with weak V/J assignments (E-value above 1e-6), missing CDR3, stop codons, out-of-frame junctions, or ambiguous translated residues were removed. V3J clonotypes were defined as sequences sharing an identical inferred V gene, J gene, and CDR3 amino acid sequence. Percentage overlap between repertoires was calculated by dividing the number of shared unique clonotypes by the size of the smaller repertoire. Repertoire richness was assessed with RTK rarefaction, the Chao1 estimator, and Recon v2.1 estimates of unobserved clonotypes. OLGA was used to compute generation probabilities for all TCRbeta clonotypes that the gDNA method yielded from a few donors. TCRdb provides this immuneACCESS table in a form limited to in-frame rearrangements. Some clones are lacking; in checked studies, under half of them reflect an unresolved V gene, and why the rest are absent is not known. Clonal size and the V and J genes are those of that table, whereas D and trimming came from the DNA. The sample profile shows about 2 million clones; about 95% of them were found once. The leading ten clones occupy 0.9% to 1.4% of the sample.

Remarks on this clone: Which antigen it targets is not known. No clone much larger than this one lies a single base away; base qualities are absent.

The cysteine opens and the phenylalanine closes a CDR3 of 13 amino acids. Only the CDR3 region is kept as DNA, spanning 39 bases read in frame from base 1. Per the germline V gene (reference sequence), MNHNY is the CDR1 and SVGAGI is the CDR2. V is pared back by 0 bases and J by 9 bases, with 11 bases lying between the germline termini. The investigation overall reported the following: Sampling was restricted to blood, and TCR repertoires in tissue are likely to differ from TCR repertoires in blood. Based on pairwise subsampling, the degree of clonotype sharing among donors was expected to be affected by sequencing depth. Even with the large sequencing depth, rarefaction of the sorted-subset datasets indicated that sequencing was incomplete. Sharing across a few donors was observed for 5% to 6.5% of naive CD4, under 4% of naive CD8, over 2% of memory CD4, and over 0.3% of memory CD8 clonotypes. Higher generation probabilities were observed for clonotypes shared by all four sorted-subset donors than for non-shared clonotypes. Larger estimated clonotype richness was generally found for naive subsets than for memory subsets. Because the study included only a small number of donors, the genetic and exposure-history diversity represented was limited.

For the CD8 naive samples, CD45RO-negative cells were positively selected for CCR7, yielding a CD45RA+CCR7+ population from which TemRA cells were excluded. Healthy HIV-negative adults with no recently reported acute infections or vaccinations were included as donors. Only Caucasian adults living in Nashville, Tennessee, USA were represented among the donors. After blood collection by leukapheresis, PBMCs were isolated using Ficoll-Histopaque density gradient centrifugation and then cryopreserved in the vapor phase of liquid nitrogen. Analytical flow cytometry was used to check the purity and quantity of every magnetically sorted T cell population. Genomic DNA was isolated from each sorted fraction and quantified by UV absorbance on a Nanodrop 2000c.

This TCR was sampled from a man aged 18 to 30 in good health. This sequence uses TRBV6-6 and TRBJ1-1; possibly the D gene is TRBD1, per 6 matching bases. The sample was naive CD8+ T cells sorted from blood. The cell subset or site label of this sample denotes: CD45RA+CCR7+. For the CDR3, the sequence is CASSYSAGAQAFF. DNA sequence: TGTGCCAGCAGTTACTCCGCGGGGGCGCAAGCTTTCTTT.